This T cell receptor (beta chain) derives from a study of T cell repertoires in cytomegalovirus infection. Study-level background: Selection of CMV epitopes for the study included recently identified HLA-C-restricted and well-studied HLA-B-restricted ones. CMV infection plus the matching HLA type was flagged by public TCR beta signatures.

Points from the study as a whole: Identification of carriers of CMV plus the relevant HLA was performed using cumulative public TCR beta family frequency.

As for this clonotype: Its antigen remains unknown.

Per the germline V gene, CDR1 is SGHVS and CDR2 is FNYEAQ. The CDR3 spans 13 residues. V dropped 2 bases and J dropped 6 bases, with 8 bases sitting between them. Using its own MiXCR run on the reads, TCRdb lists one record per CDR3 protein. The sample lists about 470,000 distinct CDR3 sequences; roughly 42% were seen once. This sequence joins TRBV7-6 and TRBJ1-5, with D maybe TRBD1 (5 bases). The TCR comes from a human donor in good health (CMV status not recorded). Some clones in this sample may be carry-over from other donors' samples. Sequences were derived from cultured PBMCs, sampled from culture after CMV antigen stimulation. This chain's CDR3 is CASSLIQGQPQHF. The CDR3 region has the DNA TGTGCCAGCAGCTTAATTCAGGGTCAGCCCCAGCATTTT.